This T cell receptor (beta chain) came from a study of T cell changes during pregnancy in multiple sclerosis (dated by TCRdb to between 2019 and 2020). Concerning the study at large: The study looked at changes in the T cell repertoire across pregnancy in women with multiple sclerosis.

Clipping removes 8 bases from V and 2 bases from J, with 1 as the unmatched junction base count. The cysteine opens and the phenylalanine closes a CDR3 of 13 amino acids. The only DNA kept is the CDR3, 39 bases in frame from the first base. CDR1 and CDR2 are read off the germline V gene as ENHRY and SYGVKD. The method behind the library was the immunoSEQ multiplex PCR assay. TCRdb re-hosts the immuneACCESS table, in-frame sequences only. Its copies lack some clones; in the studies checked, an unresolved V gene accounts for under half of them, and the cause for the rest is not known. In all, the sample holds 66,000 or so clones, and more than 85% of those were seen once. The ten largest clones capture under 6% of the sample. To note about this clone: The antigen this receptor binds is unknown. Base quality data are lacking; no much larger clone is found one base away.

The TCR comes from a female donor with multiple sclerosis, enrolled in a pregnancy study. The sequence links TRBV10-3 to TRBJ2-3, and TRBD2 matches 10 of the central bases. The sequencing used CD8+ T cells from peripheral blood mononuclear cells, collected before pregnancy. The CDR3 sequence is CAILAGDTDTQYF. The bases read TGTGCCATCCTAGCGGGGGACACAGATACGCAGTATTTT.